Each of the 29 T cell receptor beta chains below was sequenced from the same sample in a study of type 1 and type 2 diabetes patients. The PCR template was genomic DNA. Amplification of the beta chain CDR3 used 30 forward and 13 reverse multiplex primers. TCRdb reanalysed the multiplex PCR reads using MiXCR and keeps one entry per CDR3 protein. The sample comprises 280,000 or so distinct CDR3 sequences, over 45% of which are singletons, and around 15% rests with the top ten. The sequenced sample was peripheral blood mononuclear cells (PBMCs). Receptor source: a man younger than 35 with type 2 diabetes.

This CDR3 reads CAISESNQPQHF. In DNA form, the CDR3 reads TGTGCCATCAGTGAGTCTAATCAGCCCCAGCATTTT. This chain joins TRBV10-3 and TRBJ1-5; D gene unclear. CDR3 length: 12 amino acids. Looked up from germline, CDR1 is ENHRY and CDR2 is SYGVKD. Trimming left V 0 bases short and J 4 bases short, with 1 base between.

This clonotype was seen just once. V usage is TRBV12-3 or TRBV12-4 and J usage is TRBJ1-1, with D hard to call. This CDR3 spans 11 amino acids. Deletions cut 6 bases from V and 7 bases from J, with 9 bases between. In DNA, the CDR3 is TGTGCCAGCAGGCAGCGACATGAAGCTTTCTTT. It codes for CASRQRHEAFF.

This rearrangement joins TRBV10-2 to TRBJ1-2; D perhaps matches TRBD1 (6 bases). Trimming pared 6 bases from V and 5 bases from J, leaving 19 bases between. CDR3 length: 15 amino acids. The germline V gene encodes CDR1 WSHSY and CDR2 SAAADI. CDR3 nucleotides: TGCGCCAGCAGCGAACCGTCGGGGGGCAGGTATGGCTACACCTTC. Amino acids: CASSEPSGGRYGYTF.

V usage is TRBV2 and J usage is TRBJ1-2, with no clear D. Per the germline V gene, CDR1 is SNHLY and CDR2 is FYNNEI. V was trimmed by 1 base and J by 5 bases, leaving 23 bases between them. The CDR3 is made up of 18 amino acids. CDR3 bases: TGTGCCAGCAGTGAAGGTCGGTGGCTCCCAGCCGCCGGGTATGGCTACACCTTC. This codes for CASSEGRWLPAAGYGYTF.

This clonotype has just a few counts. This sequence joins TRBV27 and TRBJ2-7, with a tentative D call TRBD1 (6 bases). In germline, CDR1 is MNHEY, CDR2 SMNVEV (reference sequence). CDR3 length: 14 amino acids. V lost 6 bases and J lost 3, with 15 bases in between. This CDR3 reads CASRTGGYDYEQYF. The CDR3, as DNA: TGTGCCAGCAGGACAGGCGGGTACGACTACGAGCAGTACTTC.

This clonotype showed up many times. The chain employs TRBV25-1 and TRBJ2-5, with D possibly being TRBD1 or TRBD2 (5 bases each). This CDR3 contains 14 residues. From germline, CDR1 is MGHDK and CDR2 SYGVNS. Trimming removed 4 bases from V and 3 bases from J, with 12 bases in between. The CDR3 spells CASSGGDGEETQYF. Written as DNA, the CDR3 is TGTGCCAGCAGTGGAGGGGATGGTGAAGAGACCCAGTACTTC.

The chain employs TRBV28 and TRBJ2-7, with 7 bases that match TRBD2. The CDR3 runs 17 residues. Germline V lookup: CDR1 MDHEN, CDR2 SYDVKM. V lost 4 bases and J lost 0; bases outside the gene matches: 12. CDR3 protein: CASSSGSAGESSYEQYF. CDR3 nucleotides: TGTGCCAGCAGTTCCGGGTCGGCGGGAGAGAGCTCCTACGAGCAGTACTTC.

This clonotype was found many times. The chain employs TRBV2 and TRBJ1-1; the D is unclear. Germline V gene sequence: CDR1 SNHLY, CDR2 FYNNEI. The germline V and J ends were trimmed by 3 bases and 1 base, with 6 bases remaining between them. The CDR3 runs to 13 residues. The CDR3 reads CASSDMGNTEAFF. Here the CDR3 DNA reads TGTGCCAGCAGTGATATGGGGAACACTGAAGCTTTCTTT. Using reference TRBV2 and TRBJ1-1 for the parts outside the CDR3, the full variable domain is EPEVTQTPSHQVTQMGQEVILRCVPISNHLYFYWYRQILGQKVEFLVSFYNNEISEKSEIFDDQFSVERPDGSNFTLKIRSTKLEDSAMYFCASSDMGNTEAFFGQGTRLTVV.

Details on this clonotype: A much larger clone lies a single base off, so this may be a read error. The chain employs TRBV2 and TRBJ2-5; perhaps TRBD1 as D (6 bases). CDR1 SNHLY and CDR2 FYNNEI come from the germline V gene. CDR3 length: 15 residues. The CDR3 sequence is CASRPRTAFQGTQYF. The CDR3, as DNA: TGTGCCAGCAGACCCCGGACAGCTTTCCAAGGGACCCAGTACTTC. Full variable domain (remainder filled in from reference TRBV2 and TRBJ2-5): EPEVTQTPSHQVTQMGQEVILRCVPISNHLYFYWYRQILGQKVEFLVSFYNNEISEKSEIFDDQFSVERPDGSNFTLKIRSTKLEDSAMYFCASRPRTAFQGTQYFGPGTRLLVL.

J is TRBJ2-7 and V is TRBV13; 7 positions agree with TRBD2. This CDR3 region has 14 residues. Germline values: CDR1 PRHDT, CDR2 FYEKMQ (reference sequence). Germline trimming cut 4 bases from V and 6 bases from J; bases unmatched to any gene: 9. CDR3 residues: CASSSGTGGSEQYF. DNA for the CDR3: TGTGCCAGCAGCTCCGGGACGGGGGGATCCGAGCAGTACTTC.

A word on this clonotype: A much larger clone lies a single base off, so this may be a read error. V usage is TRBV7-8 and J usage is TRBJ2-7, with D unclear. CDR3 length: 13 residues. V was trimmed by 11 bases and J by 2 bases, leaving 16 bases between them. Germline V CDR1 and CDR2: SGHVS, FQNEAQ. CDR3 sequence: CASSWTSPYEQYF. For the CDR3, the DNA is TGTGCCTCAAGCTGGACGAGCCCCTACGAGCAGTACTTC.

This clonotype was seen a few times. The V and J genes are TRBV20-1 and TRBJ1-3; D call uncertain. The CDR3 is made up of 15 amino acids. V shed 6 bases and J shed 2 bases, with 17 bases lying between them. Germline values: CDR1 DFQATT, CDR2 SNEGSKA (reference sequence). Here the CDR3 reads CSAAPRVRAGNTIYF. DNA for the CDR3: TGCAGTGCCGCCCCCCGAGTTCGAGCTGGAAACACCATATATTTT.

Turning to this clonotype: The CDR3 end shows no conserved phenylalanine or tryptophan, and so a read error is likely. This chain links TRBV15 with TRBJ2-7, with TRBD1 identical over 9 bases. The V and J ends lost 1 base and 4 bases, in that order; junction bases with no gene match: 11. This CDR3 region has 17 residues. CDR1 is LNHNV, CDR2 YYDKDF, per germline (reference sequence). In DNA form, the CDR3 reads TGTGCCACCAGCAGAGTTAGAACAGGACAGGGGAGGTACGAGCAGTACTCC. Amino acid sequence: CATSRVRTGQGRYEQYS.

This clonotype was observed a single time. The chain joins TRBV30 to TRBJ2-7; D is unresolved. Looked up from germline, CDR1 is GTSNPN and CDR2 is SVGIG (reference sequence). Trimming removed 0 bases at V and 6 bases at J, with 24 bases between. This CDR3 contains 17 residues. As DNA, the CDR3 is TGTGCCTGGAGTGTATTCTCCTCAGGATGGTTCCCGTCCGAGCAGTACTTC. It is translated as CAWSVFSSGWFPSEQYF.

As regards this clonotype: In this CDR3 the conserved last residue, phenylalanine or tryptophan, is missing, so a read error is likely. The V call is TRBV6-5, the J call TRBJ2-5; D is possibly TRBD2 (5 bases). V lost 4 bases to trimming and J lost 5 bases, with 11 bases between them. CDR3 length equals 13 residues. The V gene's germline CDR1 is MNHEY and CDR2 SVGAGI. As DNA, the CDR3 is TGTGCCAGCAGTTCGGAGGTCTTGGAGACCCAGTACCTC. Protein product: CASSSEVLETQYL.

This clonotype was detected ten times or more. Here the CDR3 DNA reads TGTGCCAGCAGTGAAGTTTCATTCAACGAGCAGTACTTC. It encodes CASSEVSFNEQYF. The rearrangement uses TRBV2 and TRBJ2-7; no definite D call. V was clipped by 1 base and J by 5 bases, with 9 bases between them. From germline, CDR1 is SNHLY and CDR2 FYNNEI. The CDR3 length is 13 residues.

Comment on this clonotype: One end of the junction does not line up with germline, which may come from a read error. V gene TRBV6-6 combines with J gene TRBJ2-2, with D possibly being TRBD1 (5 bases). Looked up from germline, CDR1 is MNHNY and CDR2 is SVGAGI (reference sequence). This CDR3 has 15 amino acids. The chain's CDR3 is CASTHWTWNIGELFF. Here the CDR3 DNA reads TGTGCCAGCACCCATTGGACATGGAACATCGGGGAGCTGTTTTTT.

The J gene is TRBJ2-5, the V gene TRBV7-9, with D possibly TRBD2 on 5 matching bases. Trimming pared 5 bases from V and 2 bases from J, leaving 12 bases between. The CDR3 spans 14 residues. The germline V gene has CDR1 SEHNR and CDR2 FQNEAQ (reference sequence). The CDR3 is CASSPTNGQETQYF. CDR3 bases: TGTGCCAGCAGCCCGACTAACGGGCAAGAGACCCAGTACTTC.

This clonotype was seen a handful of times. The CDR3 bases are TGCGCCAGCAGCTTGGACGTTACCTACGAGCAGTACTTC. Translated, it gives CASSLDVTYEQYF. This rearrangement joins TRBV5-1 to TRBJ2-7; D remains ambiguous. The germline gives CDR1 SGHRS, CDR2 YFSETQ. The CDR3 has 13 residues. V lost 0 bases to trimming and J lost 2 bases, with 6 bases between them.

V is TRBV19 and J is TRBJ2-7, with 7 bases that match TRBD1. Germline-derived CDR1 and CDR2 are LNHDA and SQIVND (reference sequence). CDR3 size: 15 residues. V shed 3 bases and J 7 bases; nucleotides not matched to a gene: 12. CDR3 region: CASSMASDRAREQYF. The DNA of the CDR3 is TGTGCCAGTAGTATGGCCTCTGACAGGGCGAGGGAGCAGTACTTC.

The J gene is TRBJ2-7, the V gene TRBV27; perhaps D is TRBD1 or TRBD2 (5 bases each). Between the trimmed V and J ends, which lost 8 bases and 0 bases, there was a span of 11 bases. The CDR3 loop spans 13 amino acids. CDR1 MNHEY and CDR2 SMNVEV come from the germline V gene (reference sequence). CDR3 sequence: CASRTGPSYEQYF. CDR3 DNA: TGTGCCAGCCGGACGGGACCCTCCTACGAGCAGTACTTC.

There are many counts of this clonotype. V usage is TRBV15 and J usage is TRBJ2-5; D is unresolved. The V end was cut by 3 bases, the J end by 7 bases, with 15 bases between. Germline V gives CDR1 LNHNV, CDR2 YYDKDF (reference sequence). This CDR3 contains 14 residues. The CDR3 DNA is TGTGCCACCAGCAGTGCCTTGTTCCCGAGGACCCAGTACTTC. Translation: CATSSALFPRTQYF.

As to this clonotype: Possible read error: a much larger clone is one base away. This chain links TRBV7-2 with TRBJ2-5, with D perhaps given as TRBD1 or TRBD2 (5 bases each). CDR1 is SGHTA and CDR2 is FQGNSA in the germline V gene. The CDR3 totals 15 residues. This CDR3 is CASSLGSGSEETRYF. The CDR3 bases are TGTGCCAGCAGCTTAGGGTCAGGGTCGGAGGAGACCCGGTACTTC. Combining the CDR3 with reference TRBV7-2 and TRBJ2-5 gives the whole variable domain GAGVSQSPSNKVTEKGKDVELRCDPISGHTALYWYRQSLGQGLEFLIYFQGNSAPDKSGLPSDRFSAERTGGSVSTLTIQRTQQEDSAVYLCASSLGSGSEETRYFGPGTRLLVL.

V is TRBV11-3 and J is TRBJ2-7; 7 bases line up with TRBD1. V lost 1 base to trimming and J lost 5 bases; unmatched junction nucleotides: 8. This CDR3 has 15 residues. Per germline, CDR1 SGHNT and CDR2 YENEEA. Here the CDR3 DNA reads TGTGCCAGCAGCTTAGGGCGGGTCGGGACAGACGAGCAGTACTTC. This codes for CASSLGRVGTDEQYF.

This clonotype was observed a few times. The chain carries TRBV27 and TRBJ2-3; 10 nucleotides line up with TRBD2. Germline V CDR1 and CDR2: MNHEY, SMNVEV (reference sequence). The CDR3 runs 15 residues. After removal of 6 bases from V and 0 bases from J, the junction contained 3 bases not matched to a gene. For the CDR3, the DNA is TGTGCCAGCAGGGGACTAGCGATCAGCACAGATACGCAGTATTTT. Protein product: CASRGLAISTDTQYF.

The chain combines TRBV6-1 with TRBJ1-1; D possibly corresponds to TRBD1 (5 bases). CDR3 length: 13 amino acids. From germline, CDR1 is MNHNS and CDR2 SASEGT. V dropped 2 bases and J dropped 8 bases, with 12 bases sitting between them. This chain's CDR3 is CASSEFGQGEAFF. The CDR3 nucleotides are TGTGCCAGCAGTGAATTTGGGCAGGGAGAAGCTTTCTTT.

The gene calls are TRBV4-1 and TRBJ2-1; D is perhaps TRBD1 or TRBD2 (5 bases each). This CDR3 is built from 16 residues. V was cut by 4 bases and J by 4 bases, with 17 bases left in between. Germline-derived CDR1 and CDR2 are MGHRA and YSYEKL. CDR3 DNA: TGCGCCAGCAGCCCAGGGTCAGGGTCGGGGTACAATGAGCAGTTCTTC. Protein sequence: CASSPGSGSGYNEQFF.

V and J are TRBV19 and TRBJ2-7; D perhaps matches TRBD2 (5 bases). The germline V gene encodes CDR1 LNHDA and CDR2 SQIVND (reference sequence). This CDR3 spans 13 amino acids. Trimming took off 5 bases at V and 3 bases at J, with 11 bases between the two ends. The CDR3 loop is CASSQAEDYEQYF. In DNA, the CDR3 is TGTGCCAGTAGTCAAGCGGAGGACTACGAGCAGTACTTC. Combining the CDR3 with reference TRBV19 and TRBJ2-7 gives the whole variable domain DGGITQSPKYLFRKEGQNVTLSCEQNLNHDAMYWYRQDPGQGLRLIYYSQIVNDFQKGDIAEGYSVSREKKESFPLTVTSAQKNPTAFYLCASSQAEDYEQYFGPGTRLTVT.

The rearrangement uses TRBV30 and TRBJ2-5; D gene ambiguous. The DNA end is a closer match to TRBJ2-1, so the J assignment may be wrong. CDR3 length: 13 amino acids. Per germline, CDR1 GTSNPN and CDR2 SVGIG (reference sequence). The CDR3 DNA sequence: TGTGCCTGGAGTGCAACTCTTTACAATGAGCAGTTCTTC. It specifies CAWSATLYNEQFF.